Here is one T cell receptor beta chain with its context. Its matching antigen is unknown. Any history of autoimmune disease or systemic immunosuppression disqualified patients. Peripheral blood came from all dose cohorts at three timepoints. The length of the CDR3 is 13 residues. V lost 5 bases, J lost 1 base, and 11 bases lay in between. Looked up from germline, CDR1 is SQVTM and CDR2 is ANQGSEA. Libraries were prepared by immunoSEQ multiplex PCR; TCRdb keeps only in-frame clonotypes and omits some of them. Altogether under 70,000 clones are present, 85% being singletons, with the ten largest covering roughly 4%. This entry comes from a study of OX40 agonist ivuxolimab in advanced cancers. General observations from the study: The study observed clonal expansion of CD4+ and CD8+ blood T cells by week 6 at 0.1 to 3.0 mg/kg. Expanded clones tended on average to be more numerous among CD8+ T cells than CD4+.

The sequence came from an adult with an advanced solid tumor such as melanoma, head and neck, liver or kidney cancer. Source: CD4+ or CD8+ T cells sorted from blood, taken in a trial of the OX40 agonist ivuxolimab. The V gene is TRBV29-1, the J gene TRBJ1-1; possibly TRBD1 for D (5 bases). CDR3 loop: CSVTAGQNTEAFF. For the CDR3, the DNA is TGCAGCGTTACAGCGGGGCAGAACACTGAAGCTTTCTTT.